The 16 T cell receptor beta chains listed next were all sequenced from one sample in a study of early T cells in non-severe SARS-CoV-2 infection (dated by TCRdb to about 2021). Library method: 5' RACE. TCRdb shows the sequencer as NextSeq 500. The raw public data were reprocessed by TCRdb itself: fastp quality trimming at Q25, MiXCR clonotype calling, in-frame beta chains only. Every CDR3 protein is listed once, alongside the most common genes and DNA of its rows. For this sample the table gives more than 55,000 distinct CDR3 sequences, of which roughly 5.7% were detected only once. Under 4% of the sample is held by the ten biggest clonotypes. Sequencing was performed on whole blood, taken at baseline. These receptor sequences come from an adult who was a healthcare worker with PCR-confirmed SARS-CoV-2 infection or an uninfected control (not recorded which).

The chain combines TRBV7-6 with TRBJ1-1; TRBD1 is a possible D gene (5 bases). This CDR3 contains 14 residues. Germline-derived CDR1 and CDR2 are SGHVS and FNYEAQ. Trimming cost V 1 base and J 2 bases, with 8 bases left between them. Here the CDR3 DNA reads TGTGCCAGCAGCTTAGACGGGGGAAACACTGAAGCTTTCTTT. Protein sequence: CASSLDGGNTEAFF.

Only a few counts were recorded for this clonotype. The chain carries TRBV5-4 and TRBJ2-3; 8 bases are shared with TRBD1. CDR3 length: 17 amino acids. CDR1 is SGHNT and CDR2 is YYREEE in the germline V gene (reference sequence). J lost 5 bases, V lost 4 bases, and 15 bases had no gene match. The CDR3 loop is CASSGEWAGGELDTQYF. Here the CDR3 DNA reads TGTGCCAGCAGCGGGGAATGGGCAGGGGGCGAGTTAGATACGCAGTATTTT.

This chain joins TRBV18 and TRBJ1-1; 9 nucleotides match TRBD1. The germline V gene encodes CDR1 KGHSH and CDR2 LQKENI. CDR3 length: 12 residues. Trimming cost V 6 bases and J 10 bases; bases outside gene matches: 6. The CDR3 coding sequence is TGTGCCAGCTCGCGGGACAGGGATGGAGCTTTCTTT. Amino acid sequence: CASSRDRDGAFF.

Many counts were recorded for this clonotype. This chain uses TRBV20-1 with TRBJ2-7; no reliable D call. CDR1 DFQATT and CDR2 SNEGSKA come from the germline V gene (reference sequence). The CDR3 consists of 11 residues. Between the trimmed V and J ends, which lost 0 bases and 4 bases, there was a span of 4 bases. For the CDR3, the DNA is TGCAGTGCTAGAGATCTTTACGAGCAGTACTTC. Protein product: CSARDLYEQYF.

This clonotype was picked up a small number of times. This CDR3 is CASSQEGLASGEQFF. DNA of the CDR3: TGTGCCAGCAGCCAAGAGGGACTAGCATCCGGTGAGCAGTTCTTC. V gene TRBV3-1 combines with J gene TRBJ2-1, with 9 bases fitting TRBD2. This CDR3 is 15 amino acids long. V dropped 0 bases and J dropped 9; count of bases not matched to a gene: 6. Germline CDR1 is LGHDT and CDR2 is YNNKEL (reference sequence).

This clonotype was detected ten times or more. This chain uses TRBV28 with TRBJ2-1, with D uncertain. From germline, CDR1 is MDHEN and CDR2 SYDVKM. Trimming took off 9 bases at V and 4 bases at J, with 7 bases between the two ends. The CDR3 contains 11 residues. The CDR3 DNA is TGTGCCAGTGCAGGATACAATGAGCAGTTCTTC. Protein: CASAGYNEQFF.

This clonotype was picked up many times. V is TRBV20-1 and J is TRBJ1-2; no clear D gene. Germline CDR1 reads DFQATT; CDR2 reads SNEGSKA (reference sequence). V lost 3 bases, J lost 0 bases, and 5 bases lay in between. The CDR3 sequence is 12 residues long. The CDR3 coding sequence is TGCAGTGCTAGTAGGGCTAACTATGGCTACACCTTC. Protein: CSASRANYGYTF.

This clonotype was found many times. The chain links TRBV30 to TRBJ2-1; D perhaps matches TRBD2 (6 bases). Germline V CDR1 and CDR2: GTSNPN, SVGIG (reference sequence). V gave up 5 bases and J gave up 0 bases, with 11 bases separating them. This CDR3 region has 14 residues. The CDR3 DNA reads TGTGCCTGGGTGGGACTGGACTCCTACAATGAGCAGTTCTTC. It translates to CAWVGLDSYNEQFF.

At least ten counts were recorded for this clonotype. The chain employs TRBV19 and TRBJ2-2, with TRBD1 matching 9 bases. The CDR3 runs to 16 residues. The V gene end was trimmed by 1 base and the J gene end by 5 bases; junction bases not matched to a gene: 5. Germline CDR1 and CDR2: LNHDA and SQIVND (reference sequence). CDR3 DNA sequence: TGTGCCAGTAGTATAGCCCGACAGGGGGGGACCGGGGAGCTGTTTTTT. Protein: CASSIARQGGTGELFF.

This clonotype was observed many times. The V call is TRBV6-5, the J call TRBJ1-4; 7 positions agree with TRBD1. Losses at the gene ends were 6 bases for V and 8 bases for J; bases not matched to a gene: 6. Germline V lookup: CDR1 MNHEY, CDR2 SVGAGI. The CDR3 length is 13 residues. The CDR3 region has the DNA TGTGCCAGCAGCCAGGACAGGAACGAAAAACTGTTTTTT. Amino acid sequence: CASSQDRNEKLFF.

This clonotype turned up a few times. The gene calls are TRBV2 and TRBJ2-2, with D possibly being TRBD2 (5 bases). The V gene lost 3 bases and the J gene lost 3 bases, with 14 bases spanning the gap. The CDR3 runs 16 residues. Germline V CDR1 and CDR2: SNHLY, FYNNEI. The CDR3 spells CASSDGISSDTGELFF. CDR3 coding DNA: TGTGCCAGCAGTGACGGGATCTCTTCGGACACCGGGGAGCTGTTTTTT.

In its sample, this clonotype was seen many times. The chain is built from TRBV14 and TRBJ2-3, with TRBD1 as a possible D gene (6 bases). The CDR3 sequence is 15 residues long. The V end was cut by 1 base, the J end by 2 bases, with 10 bases between. Germline V gene sequence: CDR1 SGHDN, CDR2 FVKESK. CDR3 sequence: CASSQGDKSTDTQYF. For the CDR3, the DNA is TGTGCCAGCAGCCAAGGGGACAAATCCACAGATACGCAGTATTTT. Complete variable domain (other parts from reference TRBV14 and TRBJ2-3): EAGVTQFPSHSVIEKGQTVTLRCDPISGHDNLYWYRRVMGKEIKFLLHFVKESKQDESGMPNNRFLAERTGGTYSTLKVQPAELEDSGVYFCASSQGDKSTDTQYFGPGTRLTVL.

This clonotype has a count of ten or more. The chain employs TRBV11-2 and TRBJ2-4, with 7 bases lining up with TRBD1. V lost 5 bases and J lost 0; bases outside the gene matches: 10. This CDR3 has 17 residues. Germline CDR1 SGHAT, CDR2 FQNNGV. The CDR3 coding sequence is TGTGCCAGCAGCACCCCGGACAGGTCCATAGCCAAAAACATTCAGTACTTC. Encoded protein: CASSTPDRSIAKNIQYF.

This clonotype was observed at least ten times. The chain couples TRBV5-1 to TRBJ2-1; TRBD1 matches at 9 bases. The CDR3 contains 16 residues. The V segment lost 0 bases and the J segment 8 bases; nucleotides outside the gene matches: 9. Germline V CDR1 and CDR2: SGHRS, YFSETQ. This CDR3 reads CASSLDYGTGLDEQFF. The CDR3 bases are TGCGCCAGCAGCTTGGATTACGGGACAGGGCTAGATGAGCAGTTCTTC. Using reference TRBV5-1 and TRBJ2-1 for the parts outside the CDR3, the full variable domain is KAGVTQTPRYLIKTRGQQVTLSCSPISGHRSVSWYQQTPGQGLQFLFEYFSETQRNKGNFPGRFSGRQFSNSRSEMNVSTLELGDSALYLCASSLDYGTGLDEQFFGPGTRLTVL.

This clonotype was counted many times. The rearrangement joins TRBV7-2 to TRBJ2-2; tentative D call: TRBD1 (6 bases). In germline, CDR1 is SGHTA, CDR2 FQGNSA. V dropped 5 bases and J dropped 2 bases, with 12 bases sitting between them. This CDR3 comprises 15 residues. CDR3 nucleotide sequence: TGTGCCAGCAGCCTCGCAGGGGCTAACACCGGGGAGCTGTTTTTT. It translates to CASSLAGANTGELFF.

This clonotype occurred a few times. CDR3 loop: CASSWDGEVTEAFF. CDR3 sequence (DNA): TGCGCCAGCAGCTGGGATGGGGAAGTCACTGAAGCTTTCTTT. This chain connects TRBV5-1 to TRBJ1-1; D ambiguous. Germline values: CDR1 SGHRS, CDR2 YFSETQ. The CDR3 has 14 amino acids. The V end lost 3 bases, the J end lost 4 bases, and 13 bases lay between the germline ends.